These T cell receptor beta chains were read from a single sample in a study of blood T cells in healthy people across ages. TCRdb used MiXCR to reprocess the 5' RACE reads, holding one entry per CDR3 protein. Counted here are 800,000 to 1,000,000 distinct CDR3 sequences, about 48% occurring once; the ten biggest clones make up 13%. Input material: blood. All receptors come from a man aged 25 to 45 in good health. Each CDR3 is given with its conserved first and last residue. Fields, in order: J gene, D gene, clone size, V gene, CDR3 protein, CDR3 DNA. The D gene is left open where the match is weak. A row's size may be missing; if present it is once, few, many or a size class.

J gene: TRBJ1-5
D gene: TRBD1
clone size: .
V gene: TRBV6-6
CDR3 protein: CASNRGENSNQPQHF
CDR3 DNA: TGTGCCAGCAACAGGGGAGAAAATAGCAATCAGCCCCAGCATTTT

J gene: TRBJ2-7
D gene: .
clone size: .
V gene: TRBV18
CDR3 protein: CASSPIQSSYEQYF
CDR3 DNA: TGTGCCAGCTCACCGATACAGAGCTCCTACGAGCAGTACTTC

J gene: TRBJ2-1
D gene: TRBD2
clone size: few
V gene: TRBV24-1
CDR3 protein: CATSAIGTSGGLLNEQFF
CDR3 DNA: TGTGCCACCAGTGCTATCGGGACTAGCGGGGGCCTATTGAATGAGCAGTTCTTC

J gene: TRBJ1-1
D gene: .
clone size: .
V gene: TRBV7-9
CDR3 protein: CASSFEFVGSGDTEAFF
CDR3 DNA: TGTGCCAGCAGCTTTGAGTTTGTAGGGTCAGGGGACACTGAAGCTTTCTTT

J gene: TRBJ2-1
D gene: TRBD1
clone size: .
V gene: TRBV29-1
CDR3 protein: CSSLGTANEQFF
CDR3 DNA: TGCAGCTCCTTAGGGACAGCCAATGAGCAGTTCTTC

J gene: TRBJ1-1
D gene: .
clone size: .
V gene: TRBV12-3/TRBV12-4
CDR3 protein: CASSSRSTGTEAFF
CDR3 DNA: TGTGCCAGCAGTTCCCGGTCGACGGGGACTGAAGCTTTCTTT

J gene: TRBJ1-2
D gene: .
clone size: few
V gene: TRBV4-1
CDR3 protein: CASSPDRYTGPVGYTF
CDR3 DNA: TGCGCCAGCAGCCCAGACCGATACACAGGGCCGGTGGGCTACACCTTC

J gene: TRBJ2-3
D gene: .
clone size: .
V gene: TRBV5-1
CDR3 protein: CASSSQAILTDTQYF
CDR3 DNA: TGCGCCAGCAGCTCACAGGCGATCCTCACAGATACGCAGTATTTT

J gene: TRBJ1-1
D gene: TRBD1
clone size: .
V gene: TRBV7-3
CDR3 protein: CASSASGGTEAFF
CDR3 DNA: TGTGCCAGCAGCGCATCAGGGGGCACTGAAGCTTTCTTT

J gene: TRBJ2-1
D gene: .
clone size: .
V gene: TRBV24-1
CDR3 protein: CATSDTYNEQFF
CDR3 DNA: TGTGCCACCAGTGACACCTACAATGAGCAGTTCTTC

J gene: TRBJ2-7
D gene: TRBD2
clone size: few
V gene: TRBV27
CDR3 protein: CASRGLAGVGEQYF
CDR3 DNA: TGTGCCAGTAGGGGACTAGCGGGGGTCGGCGAGCAGTACTTC

J gene: TRBJ2-7
D gene: .
clone size: few
V gene: TRBV15
CDR3 protein: CATSRDRGPTLEQYF
CDR3 DNA: TGTGCCACCAGCAGAGATCGTGGCCCGACCCTGGAGCAGTACTTC

J gene: TRBJ2-5
D gene: TRBD2
clone size: .
V gene: TRBV4-2
CDR3 protein: CASSPAHLAGETQYF
CDR3 DNA: TGTGCCAGCAGCCCCGCTCATCTAGCGGGAGAGACCCAGTACTTC

J gene: TRBJ2-7
D gene: .
clone size: .
V gene: TRBV29-1
CDR3 protein: CSVERSLRGGEQYF
CDR3 DNA: TGCAGCGTTGAACGGTCTTTAAGGGGCGGTGAGCAGTACTTC

J gene: TRBJ2-3
D gene: .
clone size: .
V gene: TRBV10-3
CDR3 protein: CAISESPGTQYF
CDR3 DNA: TGTGCCATCAGTGAGTCGCCAGGTACGCAGTATTTT

J gene: TRBJ2-1
D gene: TRBD1
clone size: .
V gene: TRBV6-5
CDR3 protein: CASSSAARTGSYNEQFF
CDR3 DNA: TGTGCCAGCAGTTCCGCGGCCCGGACAGGGAGCTACAATGAGCAGTTCTTC

J gene: TRBJ2-7
D gene: .
clone size: .
V gene: TRBV7-2
CDR3 protein: CASSSWTSEQYF
CDR3 DNA: TGTGCCAGCAGCTCCTGGACGTCCGAGCAGTACTTC

J gene: TRBJ2-7
D gene: .
clone size: .
V gene: TRBV12-3/TRBV12-4
CDR3 protein: CASSLDDRGTDEQYF
CDR3 DNA: TGTGCCAGCAGTTTAGATGACCGGGGGACGGACGAGCAGTACTTC

J gene: TRBJ2-1
D gene: .
clone size: .
V gene: TRBV12-3/TRBV12-4
CDR3 protein: CASSFRPYNEQFF
CDR3 DNA: TGTGCCAGCAGTTTCCGACCATACAATGAGCAGTTCTTC

J gene: TRBJ2-3
D gene: .
clone size: few
V gene: TRBV6-5
CDR3 protein: CASTELNTDTQYF
CDR3 DNA: TGTGCCAGCACAGAACTAAACACAGATACGCAGTATTTT

J gene: TRBJ2-7
D gene: .
clone size: once
V gene: TRBV7-2
CDR3 protein: CASSKTPGFLTYEQYF
CDR3 DNA: TGTGCCAGCAGCAAAACCCCGGGATTCCTTACCTACGAGCAGTACTTC

J gene: TRBJ1-1
D gene: TRBD1
clone size: .
V gene: TRBV20-1
CDR3 protein: CSPRTGFLNTEAFF
CDR3 DNA: TGCAGTCCAAGGACAGGATTTTTGAACACTGAAGCTTTCTTT

J gene: TRBJ2-5
D gene: TRBD1
clone size: .
V gene: TRBV20-1
CDR3 protein: CSASRQGLRETQYF
CDR3 DNA: TGCAGTGCCTCACGACAGGGTCTGCGGGAGACCCAGTACTTC

J gene: TRBJ2-5
D gene: .
clone size: .
V gene: TRBV6-5
CDR3 protein: CASSYAPSETRYF
CDR3 DNA: TGTGCCAGTAGTTACGCTCCCTCGGAGACCCGGTACTTC

J gene: TRBJ1-6
D gene: .
clone size: .
V gene: TRBV4-2
CDR3 protein: CASSQDSSPLHF
CDR3 DNA: TGTGCCAGCAGCCAAGATAGTTCACCCCTCCACTTT

J gene: TRBJ1-1
D gene: .
clone size: .
V gene: TRBV4-1
CDR3 protein: CASSQEGSTEAFF
CDR3 DNA: TGCGCCAGCAGCCAAGAGGGGTCCACTGAAGCTTTCTTT

J gene: TRBJ1-2
D gene: .
clone size: .
V gene: TRBV4-1
CDR3 protein: CASSNRQGNGYTF
CDR3 DNA: TGCGCCAGCAGCAATCGGCAGGGAAATGGCTACACCTTC

J gene: TRBJ2-3
D gene: TRBD2
clone size: .
V gene: TRBV15
CDR3 protein: CATSRDLFRQGGRQSQAQYF
CDR3 DNA: TGTGCCACCAGCAGAGATCTTTTCAGGCAGGGAGGGAGGCAATCTCAGGCGCAGTATTTT

J gene: TRBJ2-5
D gene: .
clone size: .
V gene: TRBV4-1
CDR3 protein: CASSQEAGWGTQYF
CDR3 DNA: TGCGCCAGCAGCCAAGAAGCGGGCTGGGGGACCCAGTACTTC

J gene: TRBJ2-1
D gene: .
clone size: .
V gene: TRBV3-1
CDR3 protein: CASSQVSVNEQFF
CDR3 DNA: TGTGCCAGCAGCCAAGTAAGTGTGAATGAGCAGTTCTTC

J gene: TRBJ2-3
D gene: TRBD2
clone size: .
V gene: TRBV20-1
CDR3 protein: CSASKRGFTDTQYF
CDR3 DNA: TGCAGTGCTAGTAAGCGGGGCTTCACAGATACGCAGTATTTT

J gene: TRBJ2-7
D gene: TRBD1
clone size: few
V gene: TRBV5-1
CDR3 protein: CASRPTGDSYEQYF
CDR3 DNA: TGCGCCAGCAGACCGACAGGGGACTCCTACGAGCAGTACTTC